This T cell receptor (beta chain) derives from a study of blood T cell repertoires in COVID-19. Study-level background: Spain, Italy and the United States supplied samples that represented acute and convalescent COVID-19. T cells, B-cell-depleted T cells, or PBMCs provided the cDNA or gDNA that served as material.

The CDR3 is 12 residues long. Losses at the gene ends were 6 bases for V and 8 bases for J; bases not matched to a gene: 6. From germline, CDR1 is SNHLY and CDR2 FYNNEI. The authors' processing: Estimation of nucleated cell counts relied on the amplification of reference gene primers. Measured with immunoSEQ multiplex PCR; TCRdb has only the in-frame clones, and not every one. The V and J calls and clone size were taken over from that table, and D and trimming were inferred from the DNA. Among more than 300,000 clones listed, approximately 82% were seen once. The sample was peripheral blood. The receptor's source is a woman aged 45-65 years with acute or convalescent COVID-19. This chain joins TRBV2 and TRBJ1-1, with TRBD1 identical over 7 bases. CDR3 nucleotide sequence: TGTGCCAGCAGGACAGGGTCTCGGGAAGCTTTCTTT. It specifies CASRTGSREAFF.